What follows describes a single T cell receptor beta chain. The antigen is not known. This sample is drawn from a study of CD8+ T cells in alopecia areata. Across the study: Treatment of the treated patients consisted of oral tofacitinib, 5 to 10 mg twice daily. The study, taken as a whole, reports: Alphabeta T cells residing in normal skin are also sequenced in scalp samples.

Per germline, CDR1 SGDLS and CDR2 YYNGEE. The V and J ends lost 2 bases and 2 bases, in that order; junction bases with no gene match: 4. This CDR3 has 16 amino acids. RNA was isolated and reverse transcribed to cDNA, the sequencing template. Profiled with immunoSEQ multiplex PCR; TCRdb holds only in-frame clones, not every one. There are roughly 13,000 clones in the sample; 58% occur only once, and roughly 11% lies in the top ten. Sampling of alopecia areata patients yielded lesional scalp punch biopsies as well as peripheral blood. The chain links TRBV9 to TRBJ2-3, with 11 bases that match TRBD2. Sequences were derived from skin, sampled at week 0. The clonotype was recovered from a human donor with alopecia areata. As DNA, the CDR3 is TGTGCCAGCAGCGTTACTAGCGGGGGCCCCACAGATACGCAGTATTTT. It yields the protein CASSVTSGGPTDTQYF. The full variable domain, with the rest looked up from reference TRBV9 and TRBJ2-3, is DSGVTQTPKHLITATGQRVTLRCSPRSGDLSVYWYQQSLDQGLQFLIQYYNGEERAKGNILERFSAQQFPDLHSELNLSSLELGDSALYFCASSVTSGGPTDTQYFGPGTRLTVL.